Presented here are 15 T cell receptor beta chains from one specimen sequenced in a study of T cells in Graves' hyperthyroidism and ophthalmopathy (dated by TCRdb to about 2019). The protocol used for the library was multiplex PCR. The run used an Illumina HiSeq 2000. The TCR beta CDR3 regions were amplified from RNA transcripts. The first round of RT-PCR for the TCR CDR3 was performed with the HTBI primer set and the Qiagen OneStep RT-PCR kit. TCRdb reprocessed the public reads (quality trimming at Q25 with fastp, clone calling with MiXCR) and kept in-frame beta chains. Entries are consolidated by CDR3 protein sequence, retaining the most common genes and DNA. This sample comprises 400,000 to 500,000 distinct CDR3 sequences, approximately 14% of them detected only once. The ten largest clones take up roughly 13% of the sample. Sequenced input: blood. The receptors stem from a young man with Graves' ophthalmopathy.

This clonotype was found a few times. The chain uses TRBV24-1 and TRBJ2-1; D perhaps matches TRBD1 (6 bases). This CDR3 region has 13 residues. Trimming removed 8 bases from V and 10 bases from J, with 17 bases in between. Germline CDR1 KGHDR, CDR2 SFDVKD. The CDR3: CATTKTGSWEQFF. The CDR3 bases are TGTGCCACCACCAAAACAGGGTCCTGGGAGCAGTTCTTC.

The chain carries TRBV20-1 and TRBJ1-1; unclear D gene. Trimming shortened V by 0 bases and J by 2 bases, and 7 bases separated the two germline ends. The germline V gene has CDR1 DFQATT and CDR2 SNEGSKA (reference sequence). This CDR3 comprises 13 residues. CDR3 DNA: TGCAGTGCTAGAGACAATATAAACACTGAAGCTTTCTTT. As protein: CSARDNINTEAFF.

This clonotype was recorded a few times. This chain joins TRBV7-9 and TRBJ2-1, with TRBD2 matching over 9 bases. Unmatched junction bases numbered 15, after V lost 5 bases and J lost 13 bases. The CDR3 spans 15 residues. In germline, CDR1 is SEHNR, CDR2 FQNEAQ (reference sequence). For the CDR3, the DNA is TGTGCCAGCAGCCCCCCGGGACTAGCTGGGGGACGCCAGTTCTTC. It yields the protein CASSPPGLAGGRQFF.

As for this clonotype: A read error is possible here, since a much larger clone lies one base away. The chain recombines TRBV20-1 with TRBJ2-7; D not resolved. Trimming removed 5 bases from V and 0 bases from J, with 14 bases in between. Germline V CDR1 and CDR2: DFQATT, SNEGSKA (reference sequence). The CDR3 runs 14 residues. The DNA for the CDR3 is TGCAGTGCTTCGGGCAGACGGAGCTCCTACGAGCAGTACTTC. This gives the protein CSASGRRSSYEQYF.

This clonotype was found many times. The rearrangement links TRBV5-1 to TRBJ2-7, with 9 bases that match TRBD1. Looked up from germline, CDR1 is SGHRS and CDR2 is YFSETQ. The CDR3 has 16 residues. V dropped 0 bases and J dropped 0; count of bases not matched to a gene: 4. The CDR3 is CASSLGGTGHSYEQYF. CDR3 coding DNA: TGCGCCAGCAGCTTGGGAGGGACAGGGCACTCCTACGAGCAGTACTTC.

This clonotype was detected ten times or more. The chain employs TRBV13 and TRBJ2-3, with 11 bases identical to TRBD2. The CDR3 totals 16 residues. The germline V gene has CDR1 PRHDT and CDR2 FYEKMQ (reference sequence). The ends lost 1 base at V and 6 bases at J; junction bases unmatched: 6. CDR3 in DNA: TGTGCCAGCAGCTTAGCAACTAGCGGGAGTCGGGATACGCAGTATTTT. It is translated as CASSLATSGSRDTQYF.

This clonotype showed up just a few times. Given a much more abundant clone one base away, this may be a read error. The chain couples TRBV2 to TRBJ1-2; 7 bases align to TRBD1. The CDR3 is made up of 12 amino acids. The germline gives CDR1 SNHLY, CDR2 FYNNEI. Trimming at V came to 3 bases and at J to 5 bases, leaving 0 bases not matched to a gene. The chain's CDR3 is CASSEGQYGYTF. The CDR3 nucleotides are TGTGCCAGCAGTGAGGGACAGTATGGCTACACCTTC.

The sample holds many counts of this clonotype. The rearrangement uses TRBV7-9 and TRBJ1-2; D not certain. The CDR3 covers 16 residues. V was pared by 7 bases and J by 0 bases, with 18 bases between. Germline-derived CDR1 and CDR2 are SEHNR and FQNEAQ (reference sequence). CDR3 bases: TGTGCCAGCATCCTGCTTGGGGAAGCTGCTAACTATGGCTACACCTTC. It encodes CASILLGEAANYGYTF.

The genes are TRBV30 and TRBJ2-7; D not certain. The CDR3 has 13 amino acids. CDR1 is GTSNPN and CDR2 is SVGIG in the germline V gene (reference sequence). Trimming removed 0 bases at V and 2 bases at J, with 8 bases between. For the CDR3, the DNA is TGTGCCTGGAGTGTAACGGATACCTACGAGCAGTACTTC. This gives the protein CAWSVTDTYEQYF. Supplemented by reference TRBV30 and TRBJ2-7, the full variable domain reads SQTIHQWPATLVQPVGSPLSLECTVEGTSNPNLYWYRQAAGRGLQLLFYSVGIGQISSEVPQNLSASRPQDRQFILSSKKLLLSDSGFYLCAWSVTDTYEQYFGPGTRLTVT.

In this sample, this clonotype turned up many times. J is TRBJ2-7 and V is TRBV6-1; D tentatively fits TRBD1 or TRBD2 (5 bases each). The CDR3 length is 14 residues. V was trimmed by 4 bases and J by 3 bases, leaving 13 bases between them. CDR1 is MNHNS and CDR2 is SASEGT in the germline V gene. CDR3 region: CASSARVGSYEQYF. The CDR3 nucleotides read TGTGCCAGCAGTGCCAGGGTTGGGAGCTACGAGCAGTACTTC.

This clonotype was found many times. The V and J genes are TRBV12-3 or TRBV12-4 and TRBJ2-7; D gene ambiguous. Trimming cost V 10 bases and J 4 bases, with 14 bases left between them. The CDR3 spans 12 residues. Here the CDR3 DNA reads TGTGCCACCCAAGATGGTAGTTACGAGCAGTACTTC. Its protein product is CATQDGSYEQYF.

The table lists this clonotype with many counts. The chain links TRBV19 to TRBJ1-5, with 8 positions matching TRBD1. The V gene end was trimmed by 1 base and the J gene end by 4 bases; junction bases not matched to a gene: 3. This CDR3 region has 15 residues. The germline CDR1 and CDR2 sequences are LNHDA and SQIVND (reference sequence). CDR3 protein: CASSIGQGANQPQHF. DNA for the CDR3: TGTGCCAGTAGTATAGGCCAGGGGGCGAATCAGCCCCAGCATTTT.

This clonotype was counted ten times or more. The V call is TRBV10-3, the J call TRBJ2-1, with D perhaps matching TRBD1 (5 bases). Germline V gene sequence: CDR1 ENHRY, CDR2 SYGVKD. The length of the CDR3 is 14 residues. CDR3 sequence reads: CGAGKPLIYNEQFF. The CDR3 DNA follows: TGTGGAGCAGGGAAACCTCTAATTTACAATGAGCAGTTCTTC.

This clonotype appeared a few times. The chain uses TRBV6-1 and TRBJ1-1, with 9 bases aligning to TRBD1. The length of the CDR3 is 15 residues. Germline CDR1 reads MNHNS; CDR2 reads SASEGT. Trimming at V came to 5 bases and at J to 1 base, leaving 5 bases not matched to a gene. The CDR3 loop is CASSSVGQGNTEAFF. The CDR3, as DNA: TGTGCCAGCAGTTCCGTGGGACAGGGGAACACTGAAGCTTTCTTT.

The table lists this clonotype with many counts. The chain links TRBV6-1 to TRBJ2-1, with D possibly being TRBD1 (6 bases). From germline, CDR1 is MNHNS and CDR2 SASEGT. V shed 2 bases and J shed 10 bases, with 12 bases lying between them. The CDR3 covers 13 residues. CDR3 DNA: TGTGCCAGCAGTGAAAGGAACAGGGCGGAGCAGTTCTTC. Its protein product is CASSERNRAEQFF.